This T cell receptor beta chain stems from a study of Ad26.COV2.S vaccination and SARS-CoV-2 variants. The overall study: COV1001, an Ad26.COV2.S trial, supplied this vaccine-arm donor. Study conclusions and caveats: Possibly, TCR breadth and depth analyses underestimated total T cell responses. Vaccine recipients posted higher spike-specific TCR breadth than their placebo counterparts.

Trimming cost V 4 bases and J 4 bases; bases outside gene matches: 1. The CDR3 runs to 14 residues. CDR1 and CDR2 from the germline V gene are SGHVS and FNYEAQ. Treatment in this sample: approximately 18 received Ad26.COV2.S at low or high dose, single or two shots; about 5 received placebo; per-sample allocation not given. Day 63 after the first vaccine or placebo injection was the time point for sampling. The shot given was an Ad26 vector that makes Wuhan-strain SARS-CoV-2 spike. Produced via immunoSEQ multiplex PCR; TCRdb's table is partial and in-frame only. The sample holds 300,000 to 400,000 clones, approximately 86% seen once. Regarding this clone: Its antigen is currently unknown.

The sequence derives from a person aged 18-65 years who received the Ad26.COV2.S COVID-19 vaccine or a placebo. This chain joins TRBV7-6 and TRBJ1-4; the match to TRBD1 covers 9 bases. Sample: peripheral blood, taken in a trial of Ad26.COV2.S vaccine versus placebo. For the CDR3, the DNA is TGTGCCAGCAGCTCGGGACAGGGTAATGAAAAACTGTTTTTT. This gives the protein CASSSGQGNEKLFF. Full variable domain (missing parts from reference TRBV7-6 and TRBJ1-4): GAGVSQSPRYKVTKRGQDVALRCDPISGHVSLYWYRQALGQGPEFLTYFNYEAQQDKSGLPNDRFSAERPEGSISTLTIQRTEQRDSAMYRCASSSGQGNEKLFFGSGTQLSVL.